The 15 T cell receptor beta chains below all came from one sample that was sequenced in a study of post-analysis software for immune sequencing data. Findings and caveats of the study: In patients, TRBV5-6, TRBV5-1 and TRBV20-1 belonged to roughly 5 TRBV segments found more frequently than in controls.

These receptors have no known antigen. Libraries were made from TCR beta cDNA, and they carried unique molecular identifiers. TCRdb reanalysed the PCR reads using MiXCR and keeps one entry per CDR3 protein. This table has roughly 800,000 distinct CDR3 sequences, under 70% appearing once. Sample: blood. Receptor source: a girl aged 10 to 17 with multiple sclerosis.

V is TRBV2 and J is TRBJ1-2; TRBD1 is a possible D gene (5 bases). V was cut by 11 bases and J by 0 bases, with 10 bases left in between. The CDR3 spans 12 residues. The germline V gene encodes CDR1 SNHLY and CDR2 FYNNEI. CDR3 nucleotide sequence: TGTGCCGGGGGAGCGGCTAACTATGGCTACACCTTC. Its protein product is CAGGAANYGYTF. Filled out from reference TRBV2 and TRBJ1-2, the complete variable domain reads EPEVTQTPSHQVTQMGQEVILRCVPISNHLYFYWYRQILGQKVEFLVSFYNNEISEKSEIFDDQFSVERPDGSNFTLKIRSTKLEDSAMYFCAGGAANYGYTFGSGTRLTVV.

The chain carries TRBV29-1 and TRBJ2-2; possibly TRBD2 for D (7 bases). The CDR3 spans 16 residues. V was shortened by 1 base and J by 0 bases, with 12 bases between the two germline ends. Germline V gene lookup returns CDR1 SQVTM and CDR2 ANQGSEA. This chain's CDR3 is CSVEGRGGPNTGELFF. DNA of the CDR3: TGCAGCGTTGAAGGGCGCGGGGGCCCGAACACCGGGGAGCTGTTTTTT.

This chain joins TRBV29-1 and TRBJ1-2; 8 nucleotides line up with TRBD1. This CDR3 has 11 amino acids. Germline V CDR1 and CDR2: SQVTM, ANQGSEA. CDR3 in DNA: TGCAGGGTAGACAGGGGTCATGGCTACACCTTC. Translating it yields CRVDRGHGYTF.

The chain joins TRBV5-1 to TRBJ2-7, with TRBD1 matching 9 bases. Trimming at V came to 4 bases and at J to 0 bases, leaving 5 bases not matched to a gene. Germline lookup yields CDR1 SGHRS and CDR2 YFSETQ. The CDR3 spans 15 residues. The CDR3 loop is CASSHGTGISYEQYF. For the CDR3, the DNA is TGCGCCAGCAGCCACGGGACAGGGATCTCCTACGAGCAGTACTTC.

This clonotype was picked up a small number of times. CDR3 coding DNA: TGCAGTGCTAGAGTTGGGGGTAACTATGGCTACACCTTC. It yields the protein CSARVGGNYGYTF. This chain joins TRBV20-1 and TRBJ1-2, with D possibly matching TRBD1 (5 bases). The CDR3 covers 13 residues. Trimming cost V 1 base and J 1 base, with 7 bases left between them. Germline CDR1 DFQATT, CDR2 SNEGSKA (reference sequence).

The V gene is TRBV29-1, the J gene TRBJ2-7; 8 nucleotides match TRBD1. Matching the DNA end better, TRBJ2-5 makes the J call doubtful. Germline V CDR1 and CDR2: SQVTM, ANQGSEA. The CDR3 runs to 15 residues. The CDR3 nucleotides read TGCAGCGTTGAAGGGGTCCAGGGGGCTGAGGAGACCCAGTACTTC. This gives the protein CSVEGVQGAEETQYF.

This sequence joins TRBV30 and TRBJ1-1; TRBD1 matches 9 bases. The germline V gene encodes CDR1 GTSNPN and CDR2 SVGIG (reference sequence). Trimming took 5 bases from V and 5 from J; bases not matched to a gene: 6. The CDR3 is 13 residues long. The CDR3 reads CAWGRQGGTEAFF. CDR3 sequence (DNA): TGTGCCTGGGGAAGACAGGGGGGTACTGAAGCTTTCTTT.

This clonotype was detected only a few times. V gene TRBV5-1 combines with J gene TRBJ2-1, with 13 bases identical to TRBD2. The CDR3 is 16 residues long. The germline V gene encodes CDR1 SGHRS and CDR2 YFSETQ. The V segment lost 6 bases and the J segment 2 bases; nucleotides outside the gene matches: 5. The CDR3 loop is CASTSGTSGAYNEQFF. As DNA, the CDR3 is TGCGCCAGCACGTCCGGGACTAGCGGGGCCTACAATGAGCAGTTCTTC. Drawing the rest from reference TRBV5-1 and TRBJ2-1, the complete variable domain is KAGVTQTPRYLIKTRGQQVTLSCSPISGHRSVSWYQQTPGQGLQFLFEYFSETQRNKGNFPGRFSGRQFSNSRSEMNVSTLELGDSALYLCASTSGTSGAYNEQFFGPGTRLTVL.

The chain links TRBV5-1 to TRBJ2-1; D is perhaps TRBD2 (7 bases). The CDR3 has 15 residues. CDR1 is SGHRS, CDR2 YFSETQ, per germline. Trimming took off 5 bases at V and 6 bases at J, with 18 bases between the two ends. The CDR3 protein is CASSREGGGGNEQFF. Here the CDR3 DNA reads TGCGCCAGCAGTCGAGAAGGGGGAGGGGGCAATGAGCAGTTCTTC.

The J gene is TRBJ2-4, the V gene TRBV7-3; 9 nucleotides match TRBD1. The end of the DNA aligns better with TRBJ2-7, so the J call may be wrong. The CDR3 has 15 residues. Germline V gene lookup returns CDR1 SGHTA and CDR2 FQGTGA. The CDR3: CASRRQGQGPYEQYF. Here the CDR3 DNA reads TGTGCCAGCAGACGACAGGGACAGGGCCCCTACGAGCAGTACTTC.

V is TRBV7-2 and J is TRBJ1-5, with D uncertain. Germline-derived CDR1 and CDR2 are SGHTA and FQGNSA. V dropped 3 bases and J dropped 5 bases, with 8 bases sitting between them. This CDR3 has 13 residues. CDR3 DNA sequence: TGTGCCAGCAGCTTGGCCCTCCATCAGCCCCAGCATTTT. Protein product: CASSLALHQPQHF.

CDR3 loop: CASSQAGGGSNQPQHF. The CDR3 nucleotides read TGCGCCAGCAGCCAAGCGGGGGGAGGGAGCAATCAGCCCCAGCATTTT. The chain couples TRBV4-1 to TRBJ1-5; D is perhaps TRBD1 (5 bases). CDR1 and CDR2 from the germline V gene are MGHRA and YSYEKL. Trimming took 1 base from V and 1 from J, leaving 11 bases between them. This CDR3 comprises 16 residues.

The chain joins TRBV7-8 to TRBJ2-5; perhaps TRBD1 as D (5 bases). Germline-derived CDR1 and CDR2 are SGHVS and FQNEAQ. The CDR3 contains 16 residues. Trimming stripped 1 base from V and 0 bases from J, with 12 bases between. The CDR3 bases are TGTGCCAGCAGCTTAGGATACAGGATGTACCAAGAGACCCAGTACTTC. Encoded protein: CASSLGYRMYQETQYF.

The chain joins TRBV14 to TRBJ2-5; a weak D match, TRBD2 (6 bases). Trimming pared 0 bases from V and 0 bases from J, leaving 14 bases between. Germline V gene lookup returns CDR1 SGHDN and CDR2 FVKESK. The CDR3 is 17 residues long. CDR3 sequence reads: CASSQDKIADHQETQYF. CDR3 nucleotide sequence: TGTGCCAGCAGCCAAGATAAGATAGCGGATCACCAAGAGACCCAGTACTTC.

This clonotype has only a few counts. DNA of the CDR3: TGCGCCAGCAGCCAAGATCGGAGCGGGGAGACCCAGTACTTC. Residues: CASSQDRSGETQYF. This chain joins TRBV4-1 and TRBJ2-5; perhaps TRBD2 as D (6 bases). Trimming left V 0 bases short and J 5 bases short, with 10 bases between. CDR3 size: 14 residues. Germline CDR1 and CDR2: MGHRA and YSYEKL.